The rows below give T cell receptor beta chains drawn from one sample of a study of T-cell reconstitution after alpha-beta-depleted transplantation in children. One entry per CDR3 protein, called by TCRdb with MiXCR from the PCR reads. The repertoire holds around 300,000 distinct CDR3 sequences, with just over 7.5% as singletons. The source material was peripheral blood, sampled 360 days after TCRalphabeta/CD19-depleted stem cell transplant. These receptor sequences come from a female patient between 2 and 15 years old who had a stem cell transplant for Fanconi anemia, so the T cells may come from the graft donor. Both conserved end residues are part of each CDR3. A D gene is named only where the DNA matches it firmly. For some rows the clone size is stated as once, few or many, or as a class when expanded; others skip it.

len | d_gene | j_gene | v_gene | abundance | CDR3nt | CDR3aa
15 | - | TRBJ2-3 | TRBV13 | many | TGTGCCAGCAGCTCGTGGACAGCCCGCACAGATACGCAGTATTTT | CASSSWTARTDTQYF
12 | - | TRBJ1-1 | TRBV10-3 | - | TGTGCCATCAGTCCAATGAACACTGAAGCTTTCTTT | CAISPMNTEAFF
15 | - | TRBJ2-1 | TRBV9 | - | TGTGCCAGCAGCGCCAAGACTAGGTCCCTCAATGAGCAGTTCTTC | CASSAKTRSLNEQFF
12 | - | TRBJ1-3 | TRBV20-1 | few | TGCAGTGCCGCAGGGTCTGGAAACACCATATATTTT | CSAAGSGNTIYF
14 | TRBD2 | TRBJ2-1 | TRBV30 | few | TGTGCCTGGATGACTAGCGGCCTTTACAATGAGCAGTTCTTC | CAWMTSGLYNEQFF
19 | TRBD1 | TRBJ2-2 | TRBV4-1 | many | TGCGCCAGCAGCCAAGAGGATTCCACCGGGACAGCGAACACCGGGGAGCTGTTTTTT | CASSQEDSTGTANTGELFF
13 | - | TRBJ1-1 | TRBV28 | many | TGTGCCAGCAGCGCCGGAGAGAACACTGAAGCTTTCTTT | CASSAGENTEAFF
13 | - | TRBJ1-2 | TRBV20-1 | few | TGCAGTGCTAGAGGAGGCCGGAACTATGGCTACACCTTC | CSARGGRNYGYTF
14 | TRBD1 | TRBJ1-2 | TRBV18 | many | TGTGCCAGCTCACAAAAGGGACAGACTTATGGCTACACCTTC | CASSQKGQTYGYTF
17 | TRBD2 | TRBJ2-5 | TRBV6-5 | many | TGTGCCAGCAGTTACGGGTGGGGACTAGCGGGAAGGGAGACCCAGTACTTC | CASSYGWGLAGRETQYF
12 | - | TRBJ1-5 | TRBV28 | - | TGTGCCAGCAGTGTGGTGAGTCAGCCCCAGCATTTT | CASSVVSQPQHF
17 | - | TRBJ1-1 | TRBV7-8 | - | TGTGCCAGCAGCTTAGGGCCGTTCTGGGGGGTTAACACTGAAGCTTTCTTT | CASSLGPFWGVNTEAFF
16 | TRBD2 | TRBJ2-1 | TRBV6-2/TRBV6-3 | many | TGTGCCAGCAGTGCCTATCCGGGACTAGCGCATAATGAGCAGTTCTTC | CASSAYPGLAHNEQFF
13 | - | TRBJ2-5 | TRBV4-1 | many | TGCGCCAGCAGCCAAGTGGGAACCCGGGACTCCCACTTC | CASSQVGTRDSHF
12 | - | TRBJ2-5 | TRBV5-1 | many | TGCGCCAGCACCCTCCCGGGGGAGACCCAGTACTTC | CASTLPGETQYF
13 | - | TRBJ1-2 | TRBV3-1 | many | TGTGCCAGCAGCCAAGCAGGAAACTATGGCTACACCTTC | CASSQAGNYGYTF
19 | TRBD2 | TRBJ2-2 | TRBV20-1 | - | TGCAGTGCTAGACCCCTTACTAGCGGATTCACCGCGAACACCGGGGAGCTGTTTTTT | CSARPLTSGFTANTGELFF
16 | TRBD2 | TRBJ2-5 | TRBV12-3/TRBV12-4 | few | TGTGCCAGCAGTTTTGGGGCTAGCGGGGGCAGGGAGACCCAGTACTTC | CASSFGASGGRETQYF
16 | TRBD1 | TRBJ1-4 | TRBV9 | many | TGTGCCAGCAGCGTAGGGGGACAGGGCACGGGTGAAAAACTGTTTTTT | CASSVGGQGTGEKLFF
14 | - | TRBJ2-3 | TRBV5-1 | many | TGCGCCAGCAGCTTGGAGACAGTTACAGATACGCAGTATTTT | CASSLETVTDTQYF
14 | TRBD1 | TRBJ2-5 | TRBV9 | many | TGTGCCAGCAGCGCGAGACAGGGCCAAGAGACCCAGTACTTC | CASSARQGQETQYF
14 | - | TRBJ1-1 | TRBV9 | few | TGTGCCAGCAGCGTTACAGGGATGGGGGCTGAAGCTTTCTTT | CASSVTGMGAEAFF
16 | - | TRBJ2-3 | TRBV7-8 | many | TGTGCCAGCAGCTTGGGGCGGTTGACTAGCACAGATACGCAGTATTTT | CASSLGRLTSTDTQYF
13 | - | TRBJ1-2 | TRBV5-6 | many | TGTGCCAGCAGCCAGAAAAGGGTGTATGGCTACACCTTC | CASSQKRVYGYTF
13 | TRBD1 | TRBJ1-2 | TRBV7-9 | many | TGTGCCAGCAGCCCAGGGGGGTTCTATGGCTACACCTTC | CASSPGGFYGYTF
15 | TRBD2 | TRBJ2-1 | TRBV30 | few | TGTGCGCGGACCGGGACTAGCGGGTACTACAATGAGCAGTTCTTC | CARTGTSGYYNEQFF
16 | TRBD1 | TRBJ2-7 | TRBV7-2 | many | TGTGCCAGCACCGACCCTCCAAGGACAGGGCACTACGAGCAGTACTTC | CASTDPPRTGHYEQYF
17 | TRBD2 | TRBJ2-3 | TRBV20-1 | many | TGCAGTGCTAAGACTAGCGGGGGTTCCCTTTTCACAGATACGCAGTATTTT | CSAKTSGGSLFTDTQYF
14 | - | TRBJ1-5 | TRBV24-1 | many | TGTGCCACCAGTGATTTGGAGGGCGAACAGCCCCAGCATTTT | CATSDLEGEQPQHF
14 | - | TRBJ2-7 | TRBV20-1 | many | TGCAGTGCAACCGACAGCCCGCCCGACACCGAGCAGTACTTC | CSATDSPPDTEQYF
16 | - | TRBJ2-7 | TRBV18 | - | TGTGCCAGCTCACCACTACACCTCTACAGGGCCCCTGAGCAGTACTTC | CASSPLHLYRAPEQYF
15 | - | TRBJ2-1 | TRBV7-9 | many | TGTGCCAGCAATGTCGTCCTCTCCTCCTACAATGAGCAGTTCTTC | CASNVVLSSYNEQFF
17 | - | TRBJ2-3 | TRBV4-1 | few | TGCGCCAGCAGCCTCGATCGGACGGTGGCCAGCACAGATACGCAGTATTTT | CASSLDRTVASTDTQYF
16 | TRBD2 | TRBJ2-3 | TRBV6-1 | few | TGTGCCAGCAGCCGCCAGAGCGGGGGGCCCACAGATACGCAGTATTTT | CASSRQSGGPTDTQYF
15 | - | TRBJ1-5 | TRBV5-5 | many | TGTGCCAGCAGCTTTACACCCCCGGTGGAGCAGCCCCAGCATTTT | CASSFTPPVEQPQHF
18 | TRBD2 | TRBJ2-3 | TRBV4-1 | - | TGCGCCAGCAGCCAGGTCCTTCTAGCGGGAGTTGCGGCAGATACGCAGTATTTT | CASSQVLLAGVAADTQYF
15 | TRBD2 | TRBJ2-1 | TRBV11-2 | few | TGTGCCAGCAGAAATAGCGGGGGGCCCTACAATGAGCAGTTCTTC | CASRNSGGPYNEQFF
16 | TRBD1 | TRBJ2-5 | TRBV10-3 | many | TGTGCCATCAGTGGGACGACAGGGGCCCTTCAAGAGACCCAGTACTTC | CAISGTTGALQETQYF
17 | TRBD2 | TRBJ2-5 | TRBV6-5 | few | TGTGCCAGCAGCCGCGGGCCGGGACTAGCGTTCGAGGAGACCCAGTACTTC | CASSRGPGLAFEETQYF
14 | - | TRBJ2-3 | TRBV7-8 | many | TGTGCCAGCAGCTTAAACAGGGAAGGTTATACGCAGTATTTT | CASSLNREGYTQYF
13 | - | TRBJ2-1 | TRBV6-1 | - | TGTGCCAGCAGGGAACAGGGTGGGGGTGAGCAGTTCTTC | CASREQGGGEQFF
13 | - | TRBJ2-3 | TRBV7-9 | - | TGTGCCAGCAGCTTATCAGAGTATGATACGCAGTATTTT | CASSLSEYDTQYF
12 | TRBD1 | TRBJ2-1 | TRBV11-2 | many | TGTGCCAGCAGCTTAGCGGACAGGTTTAAGGTCTTC | CASSLADRFKVF
14 | TRBD1 | TRBJ1-5 | TRBV7-2 | many | TGTGCCAGCAGCTTGGACAGGGGAACTCAGCCCCAGCATTTT | CASSLDRGTQPQHF
13 | - | TRBJ1-5 | TRBV20-1 | few | TGCAGTGCGAGACGGGCTAGCAATCAGCCCCAGCATTTT | CSARRASNQPQHF
16 | - | TRBJ2-2 | TRBV7-6 | - | TGTGCCAGCAGCTTACCCGCAGGGAGGTTCGCCGGGGAGCTGTTTTTT | CASSLPAGRFAGELFF
14 | - | TRBJ2-2 | TRBV15 | many | TGTGCCACCAGCCTCGGGGCGAACACCGGGGAGCTGTTTTTT | CATSLGANTGELFF
12 | - | TRBJ1-1 | TRBV27 | - | TGTGCCAGCGGCTGGAAGAACACTGAAGCTTTCTTT | CASGWKNTEAFF
15 | TRBD1 | TRBJ2-5 | TRBV7-2 | - | TGTGCCAGCAGCTTAGCCGGGACAGGGATGGAGACCCAGTACTTC | CASSLAGTGMETQYF
14 | - | TRBJ2-5 | TRBV18 | few | TGTGCCAGCTCACAGGAAAGAGGGGTAGAGACCCAGTACTTC | CASSQERGVETQYF
16 | - | TRBJ2-2 | TRBV5-1 | few | TGCGCCAGCAGCTTGGGGGGAAGTGTCTCCACCGGGGAGCTGTTTTTT | CASSLGGSVSTGELFF
18 | - | TRBJ2-3 | TRBV21-1 | - | TGTGCCAGCAGCAAATCGGACAGGGGCCATTTACGCACAGATACGCAGTATTTT | CASSKSDRGHLRTDTQYF
11 | - | TRBJ1-1 | TRBV29-1 | - | TGCAGCGCTGTCATGAACACTGAAGCTTTCTTT | CSAVMNTEAFF
17 | TRBD2 | TRBJ2-3 | TRBV28 | many | TGTGCCAGCAGCCAGCCGACTAGCTTCACCAACACAGATACGCAGTATTTT | CASSQPTSFTNTDTQYF